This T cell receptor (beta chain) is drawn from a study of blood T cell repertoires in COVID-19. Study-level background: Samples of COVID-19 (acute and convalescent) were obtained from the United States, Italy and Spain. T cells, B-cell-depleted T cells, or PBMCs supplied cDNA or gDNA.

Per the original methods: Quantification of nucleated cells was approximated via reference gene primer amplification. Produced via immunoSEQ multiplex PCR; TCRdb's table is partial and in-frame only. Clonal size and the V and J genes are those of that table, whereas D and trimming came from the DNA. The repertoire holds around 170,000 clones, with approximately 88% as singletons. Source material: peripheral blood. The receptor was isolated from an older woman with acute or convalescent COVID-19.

In nucleotides, the CDR3 is TGTGCCAGCATGGGGGGGGGCCGGTACAATGAGCAGTTCTTC. Translating gives CASMGGGRYNEQFF. The rearrangement joins TRBV27 to TRBJ2-1, with D perhaps matching TRBD2 (7 bases). CDR1 MNHEY and CDR2 SMNVEV come from the germline V gene (reference sequence). The CDR3 consists of 14 residues. The V gene lost 7 bases and the J gene lost 4 bases, with 14 bases spanning the gap.